A single T cell receptor (beta chain) is shown here with its context. This specimen belongs to a study of blood T cell repertoires in COVID-19. Study processing details: Amplifying reference gene primers gave estimates of nucleated cell counts. Libraries were prepared by immunoSEQ multiplex PCR; TCRdb keeps only in-frame clonotypes and omits some of them. V and J calls and clone size come straight from that table; D and trimming were deduced from the DNA. The data show roughly 66,000 clones, with around 90% seen just once and about 7.9% held by the top ten. The germline CDR1 and CDR2 sequences are MNHEY and SVGEGT. This CDR3 is 18 amino acids long. Trimming left V 0 bases short and J 0 bases short, with 16 bases between.

This sequence originates from a human donor in a cohort sampled during active COVID-19. This chain connects TRBV6-2 or TRBV6-3 to TRBJ2-3, with unresolved D. The specimen was peripheral blood. CDR3 bases: TGTGCCAGCAGTTACTCCCTGCTAGACGGCCCAAGCACAGATACGCAGTATTTT. Residues: CASSYSLLDGPSTDTQYF.